A selection of T cell receptor beta chains follows, all from one sample in a study of blood T cell repertoires in COVID-19. Generated by immunoSEQ multiplex PCR, the TCRdb table keeps only in-frame clones and is missing some. Among 150,000 to 200,000 clones, about 86% were seen once, and the ten largest hold 7% to 10%. Sequencing was carried out using peripheral blood. The receptors originated from a man in his fifties with active or convalescent COVID-19. Each CDR3 is given with its conserved first and last residue. Each record gives: J gene, V gene, D gene, clone size, CDR3 protein, CDR3 DNA. A D gene is named only where the DNA matches it firmly. Clone size is shown for a subset of rows, as once, few, many or a class of expanded clone.

j_call: TRBJ1-2
v_call: TRBV6-6
d_call: -
clone_size: -
cdr3_aa: CASSYLLGAGGYTF
cdr3_nt: TGTGCCAGCAGTTACTTACTCGGAGCTGGGGGCTACACCTTC

j_call: TRBJ1-1
v_call: TRBV21-1
d_call: -
clone_size: -
cdr3_aa: CASRPTGSEGYAEAFF
cdr3_nt: TGTGCCAGCAGACCCACCGGGTCGGAGGGCTACGCTGAAGCTTTCTTT

j_call: TRBJ1-3
v_call: TRBV7-9
d_call: -
clone_size: -
cdr3_aa: CASSFSASGNTIYF
cdr3_nt: TGTGCCAGCAGCTTCAGTGCCTCTGGAAACACCATATATTTT

j_call: TRBJ1-4
v_call: TRBV30
d_call: TRBD1
clone_size: -
cdr3_aa: CAGQGRNEKLFF
cdr3_nt: TGTGCCGGACAGGGTAGGAATGAAAAACTGTTTTTT

j_call: TRBJ2-1
v_call: TRBV6-5
d_call: TRBD2
clone_size: -
cdr3_aa: CASSSLADEQFF
cdr3_nt: TGTGCCAGCAGTAGCCTAGCGGATGAGCAGTTCTTC

j_call: TRBJ1-6
v_call: TRBV18
d_call: -
clone_size: -
cdr3_aa: CASSNRDNSPLHF
cdr3_nt: TGTGCCAGCTCAAACAGGGATAATTCACCCCTCCACTTT

j_call: TRBJ1-5
v_call: TRBV30
d_call: -
clone_size: -
cdr3_aa: CAWSVLPTGDQPQHF
cdr3_nt: TGTGCCTGGAGTGTTTTGCCAACCGGAGATCAGCCCCAGCATTTT

j_call: TRBJ2-5
v_call: TRBV5-1
d_call: -
clone_size: once
cdr3_aa: CASSYSGAGETQYF
cdr3_nt: TGCGCCAGCAGCTATTCGGGAGCGGGAGAGACCCAGTACTTC

j_call: TRBJ2-1
v_call: TRBV5-1
d_call: TRBD2
clone_size: -
cdr3_aa: CASSRGELAGVDEQFF
cdr3_nt: TGCGCCAGCTCTAGGGGAGAGCTAGCGGGAGTAGATGAGCAGTTCTTC

j_call: TRBJ1-1
v_call: TRBV19
d_call: -
clone_size: once
cdr3_aa: CASHSPLWNTEAFF
cdr3_nt: TGTGCCAGCCACAGTCCGCTATGGAACACTGAAGCTTTCTTT

j_call: TRBJ2-7
v_call: TRBV10-3
d_call: TRBD1
clone_size: -
cdr3_aa: CAIRDKQGVYEQYF
cdr3_nt: TGTGCCATCAGGGACAAGCAGGGGGTCTACGAGCAGTACTTC

j_call: TRBJ2-7
v_call: TRBV25-1
d_call: TRBD1
clone_size: -
cdr3_aa: CASSAGTGGGEQYF
cdr3_nt: TGTGCCAGCAGTGCAGGGACAGGGGGCGGCGAGCAGTACTTC

j_call: TRBJ1-2
v_call: TRBV19
d_call: TRBD1
clone_size: -
cdr3_aa: CASSKSTGRNGYTF
cdr3_nt: TGTGCCAGTAGTAAGTCGACAGGGCGGAATGGCTACACCTTC

j_call: TRBJ1-4
v_call: TRBV3-1/TRBV3-2
d_call: TRBD1
clone_size: -
cdr3_aa: CASTTAGTANEKLFF
cdr3_nt: TGTGCCAGCACCACTGCCGGGACAGCTAATGAAAAACTGTTTTTT

j_call: TRBJ1-2
v_call: TRBV19
d_call: -
clone_size: -
cdr3_aa: CASNPGGYGYTF
cdr3_nt: TGTGCCAGTAACCCTGGCGGGTATGGCTACACCTTC

j_call: TRBJ1-3
v_call: TRBV4-1
d_call: -
clone_size: -
cdr3_aa: CASSQQQAMSGNTIYF
cdr3_nt: TGCGCCAGCAGCCAACAACAGGCCATGTCTGGAAACACCATATATTTT

j_call: TRBJ2-1
v_call: TRBV5-1
d_call: TRBD2
clone_size: -
cdr3_aa: CASRAGTSSEQFF
cdr3_nt: TGCGCCAGCAGGGCCGGGACTAGCAGTGAGCAGTTCTTC

j_call: TRBJ1-6
v_call: TRBV4-1
d_call: -
clone_size: -
cdr3_aa: CASSQEVYPQSPLHF
cdr3_nt: TGCGCCAGCAGCCAAGAAGTATATCCCCAGTCACCCCTCCACTTT

j_call: TRBJ2-2
v_call: TRBV29-1
d_call: -
clone_size: -
cdr3_aa: CSVVGDTGELFF
cdr3_nt: TGCAGCGTTGTGGGAGATACCGGGGAGCTGTTTTTT

j_call: TRBJ2-3
v_call: TRBV5-4
d_call: TRBD2
clone_size: -
cdr3_aa: CASSTQIAGVTRDTQYF
cdr3_nt: TGTGCCAGCAGCACGCAAATAGCGGGAGTGACCCGGGATACGCAGTATTTT

j_call: TRBJ1-4
v_call: TRBV25-1
d_call: -
clone_size: -
cdr3_aa: CASSEFGGYNEKLFF
cdr3_nt: TGTGCCAGCAGTGAATTTGGCGGATATAATGAAAAACTGTTTTTT

j_call: TRBJ1-4
v_call: TRBV6-5
d_call: TRBD1
clone_size: -
cdr3_aa: CASSTQGAIGEKLFF
cdr3_nt: TGTGCCAGCAGCACACAGGGGGCGATCGGAGAAAAACTGTTTTTT

j_call: TRBJ2-7
v_call: TRBV28
d_call: -
clone_size: -
cdr3_aa: CASSPRGTPSYEQYF
cdr3_nt: TGTGCCAGCAGTCCCAGGGGAACCCCCTCCTACGAGCAGTACTTC

j_call: TRBJ2-1
v_call: TRBV21-1
d_call: -
clone_size: -
cdr3_aa: CASSRAGGPYNEQFF
cdr3_nt: TGTGCCAGCAGCAGAGCGGGGGGGCCCTACAATGAGCAGTTCTTC

j_call: TRBJ1-1
v_call: TRBV29-1
d_call: -
clone_size: -
cdr3_aa: CSVKPRGGYTEAFF
cdr3_nt: TGCAGCGTTAAACCCCGGGGTGGGTACACTGAAGCTTTCTTT

j_call: TRBJ2-3
v_call: TRBV27
d_call: TRBD1
clone_size: -
cdr3_aa: CASRPDRARPLTDTQYF
cdr3_nt: TGTGCCAGCAGACCCGACAGGGCCCGACCGCTCACAGATACGCAGTATTTT

j_call: TRBJ1-1
v_call: TRBV6-5
d_call: TRBD1
clone_size: -
cdr3_aa: CASSIRQGEAFF
cdr3_nt: TGTGCCAGCAGCATAAGACAGGGTGAAGCTTTCTTT

j_call: TRBJ2-3
v_call: TRBV7-6
d_call: TRBD1
clone_size: -
cdr3_aa: CASSRDRAPDTQYF
cdr3_nt: TGTGCCAGCAGCCGGGACAGGGCCCCAGATACGCAGTATTTT

j_call: TRBJ1-2
v_call: TRBV6-5
d_call: -
clone_size: -
cdr3_aa: CASNSWDYGYTF
cdr3_nt: TGTGCCAGCAACAGCTGGGACTATGGCTACACCTTC

j_call: TRBJ1-1
v_call: TRBV19
d_call: TRBD1
clone_size: -
cdr3_aa: CASSIGGTGQGDKAFF
cdr3_nt: TGTGCCAGTAGTATTGGGGGTACGGGACAGGGCGATAAAGCTTTCTTT

j_call: TRBJ1-5
v_call: TRBV19
d_call: -
clone_size: -
cdr3_aa: CASCEGGGNQPQHF
cdr3_nt: TGTGCCAGCTGCGAAGGGGGAGGCAATCAGCCCCAGCATTTT

j_call: TRBJ1-1
v_call: TRBV3-1/TRBV3-2
d_call: TRBD1
clone_size: -
cdr3_aa: CASSRTGLGDTEAFF
cdr3_nt: TGTGCCAGCAGCCGGACAGGGTTGGGGGACACTGAAGCTTTCTTT